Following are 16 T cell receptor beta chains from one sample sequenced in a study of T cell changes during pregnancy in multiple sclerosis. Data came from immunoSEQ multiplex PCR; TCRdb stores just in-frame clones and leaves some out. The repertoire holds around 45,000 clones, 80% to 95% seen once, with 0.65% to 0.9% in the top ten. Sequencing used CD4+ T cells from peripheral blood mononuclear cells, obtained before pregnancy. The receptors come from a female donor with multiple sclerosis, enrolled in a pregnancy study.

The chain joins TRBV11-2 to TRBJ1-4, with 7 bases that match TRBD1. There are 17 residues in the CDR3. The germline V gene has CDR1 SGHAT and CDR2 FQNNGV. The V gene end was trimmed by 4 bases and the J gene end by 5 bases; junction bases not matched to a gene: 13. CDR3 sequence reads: CASSSRLRRGQNEKLFF. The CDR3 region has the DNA TGTGCCAGCAGCTCACGTTTACGACGGGGACAGAATGAAAAACTGTTTTTT.

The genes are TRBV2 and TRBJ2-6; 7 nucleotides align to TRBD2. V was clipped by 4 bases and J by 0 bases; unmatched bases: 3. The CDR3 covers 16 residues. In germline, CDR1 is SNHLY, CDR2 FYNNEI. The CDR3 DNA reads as TGTGCCAGCAGTGTGCGGGGGATCTCTGGGGCCAACGTCCTGACTTTC. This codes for CASSVRGISGANVLTF.

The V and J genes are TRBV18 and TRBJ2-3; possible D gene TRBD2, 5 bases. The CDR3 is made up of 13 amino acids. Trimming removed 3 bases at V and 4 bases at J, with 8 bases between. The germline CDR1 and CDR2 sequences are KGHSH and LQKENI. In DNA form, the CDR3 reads TGTGCCAGCTCACCCGGGATCTCAGATACGCAGTATTTT. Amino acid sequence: CASSPGISDTQYF.

The DNA of the CDR3 is TGTGCTAGTGGCAAAGGACTAGCGGGCTACAATGAGCAGTTCTTC. Its translation: CASGKGLAGYNEQFF. The chain is built from TRBV12-5 and TRBJ2-1; 11 bases are shared with TRBD2. The CDR3 covers 15 residues. CDR1 is LGHNT and CDR2 is FRNRAP in the germline V gene. The V segment lost 6 bases and the J segment 3 bases; nucleotides outside the gene matches: 4.

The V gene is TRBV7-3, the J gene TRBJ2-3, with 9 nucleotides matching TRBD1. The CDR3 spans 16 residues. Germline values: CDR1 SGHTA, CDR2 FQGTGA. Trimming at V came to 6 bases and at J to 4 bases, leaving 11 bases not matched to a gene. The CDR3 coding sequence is TGTGCCAGCAGTTTCAGCACGGGACAGGGCTCAGATACGCAGTATTTT. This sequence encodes CASSFSTGQGSDTQYF. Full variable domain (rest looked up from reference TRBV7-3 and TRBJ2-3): GAGVSQTPSNKVTEKGKYVELRCDPISGHTALYWYRQSLGQGPEFLIYFQGTGAADDSGLPNDRFFAVRPEGSVSTLKIQRTERGDSAVYLCASSFSTGQGSDTQYFGPGTRLTVL.

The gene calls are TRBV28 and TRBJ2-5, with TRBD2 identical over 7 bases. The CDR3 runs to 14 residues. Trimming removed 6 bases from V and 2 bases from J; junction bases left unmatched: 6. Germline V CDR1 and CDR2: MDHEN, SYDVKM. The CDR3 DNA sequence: TGTGCCAGCAGCCTGGGGGGGGTGCAAGAGACCCAGTACTTC. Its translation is CASSLGGVQETQYF.

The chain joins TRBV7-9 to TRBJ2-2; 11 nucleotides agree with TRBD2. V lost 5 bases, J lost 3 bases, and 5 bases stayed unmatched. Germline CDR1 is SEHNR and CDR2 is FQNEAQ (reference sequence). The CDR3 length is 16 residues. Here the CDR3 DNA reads TGTGCCAGCAGCATTCTAGCGGGGGGAGACACCGGGGAGCTGTTTTTT. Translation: CASSILAGGDTGELFF.

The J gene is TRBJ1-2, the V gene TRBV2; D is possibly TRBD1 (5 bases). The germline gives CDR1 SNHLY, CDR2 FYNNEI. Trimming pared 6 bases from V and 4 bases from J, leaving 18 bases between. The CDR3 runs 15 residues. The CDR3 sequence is CASRAQGIGPYGYTF. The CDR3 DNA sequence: TGTGCCAGCAGGGCGCAGGGTATAGGACCCTATGGCTACACCTTC.

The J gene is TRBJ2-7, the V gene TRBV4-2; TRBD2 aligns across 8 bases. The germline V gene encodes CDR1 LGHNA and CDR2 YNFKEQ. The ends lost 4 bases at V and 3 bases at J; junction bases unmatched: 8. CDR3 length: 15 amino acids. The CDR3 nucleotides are TGTGCCAGCAGCCGAGACATAGCGGGACGCTACGAGCAGTACTTC. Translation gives CASSRDIAGRYEQYF.

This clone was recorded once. The CDR3 region is CASSSQNLNTEAFF. CDR3 DNA: TGTGCCAGCAGTTCTCAGAATTTGAACACTGAAGCTTTCTTT. The chain employs TRBV2 and TRBJ1-1, with unresolved D. Trimming took 5 bases from V and 0 from J, leaving 10 bases between them. Looked up from germline, CDR1 is SNHLY and CDR2 is FYNNEI. CDR3 size: 14 residues.

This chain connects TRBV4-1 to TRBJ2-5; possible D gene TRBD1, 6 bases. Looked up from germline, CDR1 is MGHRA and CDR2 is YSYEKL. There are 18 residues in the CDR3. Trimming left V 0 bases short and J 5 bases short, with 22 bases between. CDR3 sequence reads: CASSQDLVRGDLWETQYF. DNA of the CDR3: TGCGCCAGCAGCCAAGATCTGGTCAGGGGAGACTTGTGGGAGACCCAGTACTTC.

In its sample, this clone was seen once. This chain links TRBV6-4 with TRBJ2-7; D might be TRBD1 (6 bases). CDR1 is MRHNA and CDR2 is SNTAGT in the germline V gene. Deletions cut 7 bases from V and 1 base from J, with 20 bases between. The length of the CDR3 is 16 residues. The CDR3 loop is CASKDRSRGGSYEQYF. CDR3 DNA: TGTGCCAGCAAAGACAGGTCTCGGGGTGGTTCCTACGAGCAGTACTTC.

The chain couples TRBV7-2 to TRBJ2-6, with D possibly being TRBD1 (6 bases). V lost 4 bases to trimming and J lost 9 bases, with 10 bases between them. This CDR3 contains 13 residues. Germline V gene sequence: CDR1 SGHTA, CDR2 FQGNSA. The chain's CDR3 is CASSSGVDNVLTF. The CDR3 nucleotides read TGTGCCAGCAGCTCAGGGGTAGACAACGTCCTGACTTTC.

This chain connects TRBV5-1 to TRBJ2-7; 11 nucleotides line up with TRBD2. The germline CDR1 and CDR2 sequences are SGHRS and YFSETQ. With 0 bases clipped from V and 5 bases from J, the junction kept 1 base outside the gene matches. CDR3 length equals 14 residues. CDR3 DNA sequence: TGCGCCAGCAGCTTGGTGACTAGCGGGAACGAGCAGTACTTC. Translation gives CASSLVTSGNEQYF.

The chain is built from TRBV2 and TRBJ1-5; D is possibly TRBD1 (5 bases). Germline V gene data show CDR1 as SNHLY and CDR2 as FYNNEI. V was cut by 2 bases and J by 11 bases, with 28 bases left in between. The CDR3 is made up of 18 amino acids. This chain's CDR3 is CASSESQIGGSRAVSQHF. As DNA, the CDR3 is TGTGCCAGCAGTGAATCCCAAATCGGGGGAAGCCGGGCGGTGTCCCAGCATTTT. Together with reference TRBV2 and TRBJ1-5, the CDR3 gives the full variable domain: EPEVTQTPSHQVTQMGQEVILRCVPISNHLYFYWYRQILGQKVEFLVSFYNNEISEKSEIFDDQFSVERPDGSNFTLKIRSTKLEDSAMYFCASSESQIGGSRAVSQHFGDGTRLSIL.

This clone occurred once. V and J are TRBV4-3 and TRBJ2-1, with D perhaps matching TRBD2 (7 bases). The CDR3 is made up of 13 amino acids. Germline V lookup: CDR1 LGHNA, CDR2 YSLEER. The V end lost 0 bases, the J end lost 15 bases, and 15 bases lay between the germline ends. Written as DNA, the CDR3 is TGCGCCAGCAGCCAAGATGTCGGGGGCGGGGGGTTCTTC. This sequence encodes CASSQDVGGGGFF.